What follows is one T cell receptor beta chain and its context. This clonotype was picked up a small number of times. Its cognate antigen has yet to be identified. There are no base qualities to consult, and no much larger clone falls within one base. This sample is drawn from a study of T cells after yellow fever vaccination (dated by TCRdb to the late 2010s). Background for the entire study: The SMART-Seq v4 Ultra Low Input RNA kit was used to prepare libraries from fractions with low cell numbers. The cohort comprised two healthy male donors, one aged 18 to 30 and one aged 30 to 40 years. Bulk PBMC replicates and cell subsets were isolated from blood drawn at multiple timepoints before and after both primary and secondary immunization. To follow T-cell clones before and after primary and booster YFV17D yellow fever vaccination, bulk TCR alpha and beta repertoires were sequenced over time. What the authors observed across the whole study: A small fraction of clonotypes showed up in both the CD4 and CD8 compartments, probably as a result of convergent recombination. After the booster, most clones that had expanded after primary vaccination were detected again (roughly 96% of CD4 and over 75% of CD8), suggesting broad maintenance of memory. The secondary T-cell response was found to be weaker but faster than the primary response, with a peak reached on day 5 rather than on day 15. Because the study included only two donors, the extent to which the findings can be generalized is limited. Computational filtering was required because FACS-sorted repertoires could contain abundant contaminating clonotypes from the bulk population.

This specimen's treatment or condition label, per the study, means: live attenuated yellow fever vaccine strain. Two biological replicates of bulk PBMCs were collected at each blood-draw timepoint. A standard Ficoll-Paque protocol was used to isolate PBMCs from peripheral blood. RNA was extracted with TriZol from bulk PBMCs, CD4 and CD8 fractions, and dextramer-positive and dextramer-negative fractions. The data were produced on an Illumina NovaSeq 6000. TCR cDNA was made using 5'RACE template switching, a step that added a universal primer site and unique molecular identifiers. Priming of cDNA synthesis was performed from both the TCR alpha and TCR beta constant segments. Two PCR steps were used to amplify libraries, with sample barcodes and sequencing adapters being added in the second step. Sequencing of the libraries was done on either Illumina HiSeq 2500 (2x100 bp) or NovaSeq (2x150 bp). In the authors' own workflow: MIGEC handled demultiplexing of reads and collapsing into UMI consensus sequences, while MiXCR performed V(D)J alignment. Using edgeR on replicate PBMC samples, clonotypes were called vaccine-responding if FDR was below 0.01 and the log2 fold change was above 5 up to day 15. Each bulk clonotype received a CD4 or CD8 identity based on whether the sequenced CD4 or CD8 repertoire contained that clonotype at higher abundance. TCRdb itself trimmed the public reads at Q25 with fastp, ran MiXCR and retained productive beta chains. Entries that share a CDR3 protein sequence are merged under the most common genes and DNA. TCRdb's processing, not the authors', yielded these V and J calls. The sample table records 400,000 to 450,000 distinct CDR3 sequences; about 19% of these occur just once. The ten top clones hold 15% to 20% of the sample.

The CDR3 runs 13 amino acids, cysteine and phenylalanine included. Only the CDR3 DNA stays, 39 bases, in frame from base 1. Relative to germline, V is 4 bases shorter and J is 12 bases shorter, with 16 bases between their ends. The germline V gene (reference sequence) yields SGHKS for CDR1 and YYEKEE for CDR2. The specimen was PBMCs, collected before the yellow fever booster vaccination. The sequence was obtained from a man between 18 and 35 years old who received the YFV17D yellow fever vaccine. The chain uses TRBV5-5 and TRBJ1-4; a weak D assignment points to TRBD1 (5 bases agree). The CDR3 is CASSPTQVGELFF. The base sequence is TGTGCCAGCAGCCCCACGCAGGTGGGGGAACTGTTTTTT. The full variable domain, with segments outside the CDR3 supplied by the reference TRBV5-5 and TRBJ1-4 proteins, appears as DAGVTQSPTHLIKTRGQQVTLRCSPISGHKSVSWYQQVLGQGPQFIFQYYEKEERGRGNFPDRFSARQFPNYSSELNVNALLLGDSALYLCASSPTQVGELFFGSGTQLSVL.